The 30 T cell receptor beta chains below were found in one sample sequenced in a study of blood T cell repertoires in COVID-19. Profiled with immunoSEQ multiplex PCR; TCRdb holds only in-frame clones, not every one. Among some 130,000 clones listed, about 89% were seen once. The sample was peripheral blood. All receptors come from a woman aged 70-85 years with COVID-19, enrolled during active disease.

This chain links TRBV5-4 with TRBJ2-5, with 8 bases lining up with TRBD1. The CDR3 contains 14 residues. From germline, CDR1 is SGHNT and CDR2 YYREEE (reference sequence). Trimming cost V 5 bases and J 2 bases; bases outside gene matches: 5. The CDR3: CASSQTGVQETQYF. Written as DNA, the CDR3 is TGTGCCAGCAGTCAGACAGGGGTTCAAGAGACCCAGTACTTC.

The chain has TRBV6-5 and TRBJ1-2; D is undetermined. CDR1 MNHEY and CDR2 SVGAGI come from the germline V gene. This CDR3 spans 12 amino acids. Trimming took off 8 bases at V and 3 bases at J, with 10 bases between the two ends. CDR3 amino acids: CASFSRDYGYTF. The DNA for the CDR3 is TGTGCCAGCTTTTCGAGGGACTATGGCTACACCTTC.

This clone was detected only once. The CDR3 coding sequence is TGTGCCAGTAGTGGGGGACACGAGAACACTGAAGCTTTCTTT. Protein: CASSGGHENTEAFF. The rearrangement uses TRBV19 and TRBJ1-1; tentatively, D is TRBD1 (6 bases). The CDR3 totals 14 residues. The V end was cut by 5 bases, the J end by 1 base, with 11 bases between. Per the germline V gene, CDR1 is LNHDA and CDR2 is SQIVND (reference sequence).

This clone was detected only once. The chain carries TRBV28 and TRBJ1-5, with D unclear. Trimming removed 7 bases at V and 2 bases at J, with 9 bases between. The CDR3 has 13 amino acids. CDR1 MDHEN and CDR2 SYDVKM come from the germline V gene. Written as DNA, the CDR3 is TGTGCCAGCAAAGAGGGCGGCAATCAGCCCCAGCATTTT. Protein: CASKEGGNQPQHF.

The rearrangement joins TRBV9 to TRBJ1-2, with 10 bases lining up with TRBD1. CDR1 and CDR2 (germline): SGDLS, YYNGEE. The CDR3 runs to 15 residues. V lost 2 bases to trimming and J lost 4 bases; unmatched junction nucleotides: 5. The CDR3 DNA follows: TGTGCCAGCAGCGTCGGGACAGGGGCAAGCTATGGCTACACCTTC. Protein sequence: CASSVGTGASYGYTF.

The CDR3 coding sequence is TGTGCCAGCAGTTCAAGGACAGTTTCTAATTCACCCCTCCACTTT. It specifies CASSSRTVSNSPLHF. The V gene is TRBV2, the J gene TRBJ1-6; possibly TRBD1 for D (6 bases). CDR3 length: 15 amino acids. The germline V gene has CDR1 SNHLY and CDR2 FYNNEI. With 5 bases removed from V and 6 bases from J, the gap between germline ends came to 14 bases.

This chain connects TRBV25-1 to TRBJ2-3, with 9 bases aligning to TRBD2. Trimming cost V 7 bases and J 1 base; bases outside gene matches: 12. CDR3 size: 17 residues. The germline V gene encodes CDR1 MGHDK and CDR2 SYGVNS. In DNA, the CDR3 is TGTGCCAGCACAGATCGTCTAGCGGGGTATGGCACAGATACGCAGTATTTT. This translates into CASTDRLAGYGTDTQYF.

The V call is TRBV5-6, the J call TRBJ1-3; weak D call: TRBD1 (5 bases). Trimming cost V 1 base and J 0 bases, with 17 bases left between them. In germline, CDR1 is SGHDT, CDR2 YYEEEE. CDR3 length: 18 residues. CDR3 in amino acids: CASSLYSHRFSSGNTIYF. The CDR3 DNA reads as TGTGCCAGCAGCTTGTATTCACACAGGTTTAGCTCTGGAAACACCATATATTTT. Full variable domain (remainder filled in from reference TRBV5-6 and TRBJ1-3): DAGVTQSPTHLIKTRGQQVTLRCSPKSGHDTVSWYQQALGQGPQFIFQYYEEEERQRGNFPDRFSGHQFPNYSSELNVNALLLGDSALYLCASSLYSHRFSSGNTIYFGEGSWLTVV.

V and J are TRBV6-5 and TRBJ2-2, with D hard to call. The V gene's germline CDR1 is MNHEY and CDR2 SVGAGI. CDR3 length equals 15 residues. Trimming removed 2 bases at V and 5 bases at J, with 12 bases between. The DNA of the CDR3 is TGTGCCAGCAGTTACAAAACAGTAAGAACCGGGGAGCTGTTTTTT. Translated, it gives CASSYKTVRTGELFF.

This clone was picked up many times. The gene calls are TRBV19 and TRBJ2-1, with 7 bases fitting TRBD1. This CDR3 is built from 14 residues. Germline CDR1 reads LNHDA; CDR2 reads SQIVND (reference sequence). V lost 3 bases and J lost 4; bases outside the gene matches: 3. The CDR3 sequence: CASSMGQKYNEQFF. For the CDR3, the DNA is TGTGCCAGTAGTATGGGACAGAAGTACAATGAGCAGTTCTTC.

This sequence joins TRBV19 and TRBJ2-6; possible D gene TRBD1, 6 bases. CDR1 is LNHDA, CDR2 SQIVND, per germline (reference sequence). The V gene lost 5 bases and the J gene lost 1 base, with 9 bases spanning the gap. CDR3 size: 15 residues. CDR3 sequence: CASSSQGSGANVLTF. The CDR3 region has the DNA TGTGCCAGTAGTTCACAGGGTTCTGGGGCCAACGTCCTGACTTTC.

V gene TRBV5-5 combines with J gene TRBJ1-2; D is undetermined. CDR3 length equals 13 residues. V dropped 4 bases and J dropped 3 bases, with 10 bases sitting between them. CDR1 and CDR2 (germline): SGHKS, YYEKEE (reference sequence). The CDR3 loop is CASSPTDYYGYTF. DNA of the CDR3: TGTGCCAGCAGCCCTACAGATTACTATGGCTACACCTTC.

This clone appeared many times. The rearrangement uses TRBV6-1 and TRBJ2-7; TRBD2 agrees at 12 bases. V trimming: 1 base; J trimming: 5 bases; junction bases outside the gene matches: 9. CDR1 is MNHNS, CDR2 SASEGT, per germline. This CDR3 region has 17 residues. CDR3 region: CASSEGASGGARDEQYF. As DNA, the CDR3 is TGTGCCAGCAGTGAAGGGGCTAGCGGGGGGGCTCGGGACGAGCAGTACTTC.

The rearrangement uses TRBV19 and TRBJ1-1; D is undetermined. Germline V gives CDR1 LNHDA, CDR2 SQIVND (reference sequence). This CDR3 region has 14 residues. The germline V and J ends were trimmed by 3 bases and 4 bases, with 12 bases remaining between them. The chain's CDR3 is CASSMPLRATEAFF. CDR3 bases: TGTGCCAGTAGTATGCCCCTTAGAGCCACTGAAGCTTTCTTT.

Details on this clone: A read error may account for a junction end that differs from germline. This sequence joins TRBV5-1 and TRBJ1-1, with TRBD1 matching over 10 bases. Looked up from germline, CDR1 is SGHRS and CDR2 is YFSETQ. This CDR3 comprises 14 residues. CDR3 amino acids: CASRLIDRGQKAFF. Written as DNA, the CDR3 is TGCGCCAGCCGCTTGATTGACAGGGGGCAAAAAGCTTTCTTT.

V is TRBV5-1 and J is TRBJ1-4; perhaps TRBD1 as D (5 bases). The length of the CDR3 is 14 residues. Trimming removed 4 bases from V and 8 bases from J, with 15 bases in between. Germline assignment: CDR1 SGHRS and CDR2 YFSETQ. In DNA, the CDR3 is TGCGCCAGCAGCGGGGCGGGAGGGAACGAAAAACTGTTTTTT. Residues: CASSGAGGNEKLFF.

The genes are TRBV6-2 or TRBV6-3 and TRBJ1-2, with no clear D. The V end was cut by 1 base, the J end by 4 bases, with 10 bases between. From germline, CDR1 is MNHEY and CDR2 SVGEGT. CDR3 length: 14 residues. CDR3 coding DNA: TGTGCCAGCAGTTACTGGAAGGGAGGCTATGGCTACACCTTC. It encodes CASSYWKGGYGYTF.

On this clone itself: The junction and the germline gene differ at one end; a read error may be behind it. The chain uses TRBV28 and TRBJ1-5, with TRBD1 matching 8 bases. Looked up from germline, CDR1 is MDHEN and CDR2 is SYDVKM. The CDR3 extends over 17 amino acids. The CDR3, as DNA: TGTGCCAGCAGTTTGGCTGGTACAATGGGACAGGCCAGCCCCGGGGATTTT. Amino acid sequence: CASSLAGTMGQASPGDF. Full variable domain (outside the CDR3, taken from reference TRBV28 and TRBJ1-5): DVKVTQSSRYLVKRTGEKVFLECVQDMDHENMFWYRQDPGLGLRLIYFSYDVKMKEKGDIPEGYSVSREKKERFSLILESASTNQTSMYLCASSLAGTMGQASPGDFGDGTRLSIL.

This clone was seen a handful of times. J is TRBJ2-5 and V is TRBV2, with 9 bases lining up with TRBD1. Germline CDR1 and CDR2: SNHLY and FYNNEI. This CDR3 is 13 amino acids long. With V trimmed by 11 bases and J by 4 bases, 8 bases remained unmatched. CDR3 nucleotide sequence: TGTGCCGCCCCGGGACAGGGCGGAGAGACCCAGTACTTC. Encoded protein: CAAPGQGGETQYF.

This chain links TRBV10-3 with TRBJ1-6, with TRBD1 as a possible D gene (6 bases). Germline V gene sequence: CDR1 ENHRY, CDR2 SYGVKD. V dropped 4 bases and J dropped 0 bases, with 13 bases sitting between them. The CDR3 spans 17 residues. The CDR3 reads CAISGGGGPSYNSPLHF. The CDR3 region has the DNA TGTGCCATCAGTGGGGGAGGGGGTCCCTCCTATAATTCACCCCTCCACTTT.

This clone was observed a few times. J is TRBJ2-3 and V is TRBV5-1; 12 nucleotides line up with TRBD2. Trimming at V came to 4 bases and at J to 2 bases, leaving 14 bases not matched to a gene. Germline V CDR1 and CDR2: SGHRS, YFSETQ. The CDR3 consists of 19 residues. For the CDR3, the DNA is TGCGCCAGCAGCCGGACTAGCGGGGCATTCTCGACCCCCACAGATACGCAGTATTTT. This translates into CASSRTSGAFSTPTDTQYF.

The CDR3 coding sequence is TGTGCCAGCAGCAGGGACAGGGTAGGCTATGGCTACACCTTC. The encoded protein is CASSRDRVGYGYTF. V is TRBV5-4 and J is TRBJ1-2, with TRBD1 matching over 9 bases. CDR3 length equals 14 residues. Germline CDR1 reads SGHNT; CDR2 reads YYREEE (reference sequence). The ends lost 4 bases at V and 4 bases at J; junction bases unmatched: 5.

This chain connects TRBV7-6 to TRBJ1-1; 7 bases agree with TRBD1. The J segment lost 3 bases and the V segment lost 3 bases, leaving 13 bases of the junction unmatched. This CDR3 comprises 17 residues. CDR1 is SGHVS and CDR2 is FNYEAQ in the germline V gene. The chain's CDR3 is CASSFHRQGGIDTEAFF. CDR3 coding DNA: TGTGCCAGCAGCTTTCACAGACAGGGAGGTATCGACACTGAAGCTTTCTTT. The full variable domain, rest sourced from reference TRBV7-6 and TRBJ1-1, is GAGVSQSPRYKVTKRGQDVALRCDPISGHVSLYWYRQALGQGPEFLTYFNYEAQQDKSGLPNDRFSAERPEGSISTLTIQRTEQRDSAMYRCASSFHRQGGIDTEAFFGQGTRLTVV.

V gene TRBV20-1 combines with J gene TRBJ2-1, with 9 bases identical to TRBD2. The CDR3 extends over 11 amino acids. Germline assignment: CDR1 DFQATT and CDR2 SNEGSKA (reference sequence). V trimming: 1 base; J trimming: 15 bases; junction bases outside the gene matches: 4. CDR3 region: CSARGAGGSFF. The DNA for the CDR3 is TGCAGTGCTAGAGGCGCGGGGGGGTCGTTCTTC.

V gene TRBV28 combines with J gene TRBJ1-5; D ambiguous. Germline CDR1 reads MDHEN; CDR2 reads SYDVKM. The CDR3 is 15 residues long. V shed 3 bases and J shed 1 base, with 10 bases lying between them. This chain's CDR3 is CASSFLGLSNQPQHF. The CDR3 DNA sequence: TGTGCCAGCAGTTTTCTGGGCCTGAGCAATCAGCCCCAGCATTTT.

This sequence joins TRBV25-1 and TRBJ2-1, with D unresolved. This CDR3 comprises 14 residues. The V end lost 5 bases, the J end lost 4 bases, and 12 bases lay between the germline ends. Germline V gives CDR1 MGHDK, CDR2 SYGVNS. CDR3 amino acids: CASSLPQAYNEQFF. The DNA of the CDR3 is TGTGCCAGCAGTTTACCGCAGGCTTACAATGAGCAGTTCTTC.

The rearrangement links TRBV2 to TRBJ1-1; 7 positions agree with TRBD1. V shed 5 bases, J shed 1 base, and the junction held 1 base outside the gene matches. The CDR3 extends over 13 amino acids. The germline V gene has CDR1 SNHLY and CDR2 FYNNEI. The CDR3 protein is CASSWTGNTEAFF. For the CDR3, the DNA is TGTGCCAGCAGTTGGACAGGGAACACTGAAGCTTTCTTT. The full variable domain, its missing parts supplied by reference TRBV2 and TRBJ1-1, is EPEVTQTPSHQVTQMGQEVILRCVPISNHLYFYWYRQILGQKVEFLVSFYNNEISEKSEIFDDQFSVERPDGSNFTLKIRSTKLEDSAMYFCASSWTGNTEAFFGQGTRLTVV.

CDR3 in DNA: TGTGCCAGTAGTCCTGACAGGGGCATTTTAAGCGAAAAACTGTTTTTT. It codes for CASSPDRGILSEKLFF. The V call is TRBV19, the J call TRBJ1-4; 8 nucleotides agree with TRBD1. The CDR3 covers 16 residues. CDR1 is LNHDA and CDR2 is SQIVND in the germline V gene (reference sequence). V shed 5 bases, J shed 8 bases, and the junction held 13 bases outside the gene matches.

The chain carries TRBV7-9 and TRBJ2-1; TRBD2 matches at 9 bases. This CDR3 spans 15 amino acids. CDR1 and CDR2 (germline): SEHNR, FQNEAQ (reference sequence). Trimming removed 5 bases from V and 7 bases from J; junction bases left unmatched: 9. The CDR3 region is CASSGTSRFGNEQFF. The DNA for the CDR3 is TGTGCCAGCAGCGGGACTAGCCGGTTTGGTAATGAGCAGTTCTTC.

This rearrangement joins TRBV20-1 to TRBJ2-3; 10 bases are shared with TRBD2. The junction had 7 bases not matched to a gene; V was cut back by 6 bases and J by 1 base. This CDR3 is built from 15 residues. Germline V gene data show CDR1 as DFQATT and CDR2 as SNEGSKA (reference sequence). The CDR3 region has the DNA TGCAGTGCCAGTACTAGCGGGGCCGGCACAGATACGCAGTATTTT. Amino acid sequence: CSASTSGAGTDTQYF.